This T cell receptor (beta chain) was profiled in a study of blood T cell repertoires in COVID-19. Study as a whole: From the United States, Italy and Spain came samples of acute and convalescent COVID-19. From T cells, B-cell-depleted T cells, or PBMCs came the material, which was cDNA or gDNA.

Per the original data handling: Researchers report that nucleated cell counts were estimated from reference gene primer amplification. Assay: immunoSEQ multiplex PCR; the TCRdb copy retains only in-frame clones and omits some. Clonal size and the V and J genes are those of that table, whereas D and trimming came from the DNA. The table has some 300,000 clones, around 87% seen once. This CDR3 has 14 amino acids. Germline V gives CDR1 KGHDR, CDR2 SFDVKD. Trimming cost V 9 bases and J 1 base, with 12 bases left between them. The sequencing sample was made of peripheral blood. The rearrangement uses TRBV24-1 and TRBJ1-3, with D maybe TRBD1 (5 bases). This TCR came from a man between 65 and 85 years old with acute or convalescent COVID-19. DNA for the CDR3: TGTGCCACCGACGGGGGGGGATCTGGAAACACCATATATTTT. Encoded protein: CATDGGGSGNTIYF.